The source of this T cell receptor beta chain is a study of blood T cell repertoires in COVID-19. Source study methods: Amplification with reference gene primers provided the estimates of nucleated cell counts. Assay: immunoSEQ multiplex PCR; the TCRdb copy retains only in-frame clones and omits some. For V, J and clone size, that table is used; D and trimming come from the DNA. Of about 36,000 clones in the sample, about two thirds were seen once. The CDR3 loop spans 16 amino acids. J gave up 8 bases and V 2 bases, and 7 bases lay outside the gene matches. The germline V gene encodes CDR1 SGHTA and CDR2 FQGNSA. Seattle researchers signed up patients amid active infection and tracked them longitudinally.

This TCR was sampled from a man between 65 and 85 years old with COVID-19, enrolled during active disease. Material for sequencing was peripheral blood. The chain combines TRBV7-2 with TRBJ2-1; 12 bases fit TRBD2. The chain's CDR3 is CASSLHGLAGNDEQFF. In DNA form, the CDR3 reads TGTGCCAGCAGCTTACACGGACTAGCGGGGAACGATGAGCAGTTCTTC.